The entry below describes one T cell receptor beta chain. Its antigen remains unidentified. This entry comes from a study of OX40 agonist ivuxolimab in advanced cancers. At the level of the study: A mean age of approximately 64 years, range about 20 to 85, was recorded, and over 65% were male. Study-wide points: In the 0.1-3.0 mg/kg groups, partial responders showed among the lowest expansion. Undetermined was the antigen specificity of the expanded peripheral T cells. Circulating CD4+ and CD8+ T cells showed clonal expansion by week 6 at 0.1 to 3.0 mg/kg.

Germline lookup yields CDR1 SGHRS and CDR2 YFSETQ. The CDR3 is 15 amino acids. Trimming removed 0 bases at V and 2 bases at J, with 11 bases between. This table comes from immunoSEQ multiplex PCR, and its TCRdb copy is limited to in-frame clones, with some not included. The table has 40,000 to 45,000 clones, about 81% seen once. The sequencing here drew on CD4+ or CD8+ T cells sorted from blood, taken in a trial of the OX40 agonist ivuxolimab. The sequence was obtained from an adult with an advanced solid tumor such as melanoma, head and neck, liver or kidney cancer. The chain has TRBV5-1 and TRBJ2-5, with D unresolved. CDR3 region: CASSLGFNFQETQYF. The CDR3 DNA reads as TGCGCCAGCAGCTTGGGGTTCAACTTTCAAGAGACCCAGTACTTC.